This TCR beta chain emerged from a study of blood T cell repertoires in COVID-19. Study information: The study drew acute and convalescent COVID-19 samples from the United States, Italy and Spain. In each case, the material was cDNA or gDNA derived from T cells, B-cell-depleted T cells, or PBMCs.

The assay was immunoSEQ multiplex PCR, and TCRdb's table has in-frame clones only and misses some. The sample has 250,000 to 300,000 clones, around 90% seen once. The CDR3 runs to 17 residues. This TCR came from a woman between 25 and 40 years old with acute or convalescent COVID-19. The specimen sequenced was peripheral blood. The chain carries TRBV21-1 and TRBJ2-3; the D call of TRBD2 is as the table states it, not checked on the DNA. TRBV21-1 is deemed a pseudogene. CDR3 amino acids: CASSILAGRSRTDTQYF. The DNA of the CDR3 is TGTGCCAGCAGCATACTAGCGGGGAGATCACGCACAGATACGCAGTATTTT.